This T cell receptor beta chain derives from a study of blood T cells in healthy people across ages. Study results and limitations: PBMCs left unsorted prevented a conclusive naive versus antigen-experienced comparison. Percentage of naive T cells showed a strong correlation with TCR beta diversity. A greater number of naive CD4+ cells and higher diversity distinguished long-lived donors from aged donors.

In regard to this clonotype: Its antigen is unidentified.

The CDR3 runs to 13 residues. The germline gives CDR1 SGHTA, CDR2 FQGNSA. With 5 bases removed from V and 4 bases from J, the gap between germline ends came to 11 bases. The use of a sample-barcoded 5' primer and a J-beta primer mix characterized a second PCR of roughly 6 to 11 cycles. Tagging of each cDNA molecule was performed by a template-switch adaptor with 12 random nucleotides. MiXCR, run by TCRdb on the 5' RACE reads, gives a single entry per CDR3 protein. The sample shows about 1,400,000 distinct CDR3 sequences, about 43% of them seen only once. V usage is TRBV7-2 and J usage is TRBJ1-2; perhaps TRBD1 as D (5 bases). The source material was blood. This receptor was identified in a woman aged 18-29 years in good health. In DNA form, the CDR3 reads TGTGCCAGCAGCCGTCGGGGGGGCTATGGCTACACCTTC. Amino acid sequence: CASSRRGGYGYTF.